The 10 T cell receptor beta chains below come from one sample, sequenced in a study of cytomegalovirus exposure and HLA in healthy donors (dated by TCRdb to 2016 to 2017). Library generation was performed with the immunoSEQ multiplex PCR assay. A mixture of 60 forward primers for TCR Vbeta segments and 13 reverse primers for TCR Jbeta segments was used in the multiplex PCR. In TCRdb, the immuneACCESS table is reduced to in-frame sequences with V and J assigned. These tables do not hold every clone; where another copy was compared, an unresolved V gene accounts for under half, and the others remain unexplained. The table for this sample lists about 240,000 clones; 82% of them were counted only once. 5% to 6.5% of the sample rests with the top ten. Material: PBMCs. Receptors were obtained from a woman aged 35 to 49 in good health and CMV-seropositive.

The count of this clone is one. The J gene is TRBJ2-3, the V gene TRBV9, with 8 bases matching TRBD1. The germline V gene has CDR1 SGDLS and CDR2 YYNGEE. The CDR3 contains 15 residues. The trim removed 4 bases at V and 5 bases at J, leaving 9 bases unmatched. The CDR3 here is CASSPRTGLGDTQYF. CDR3 nucleotides: TGTGCCAGCAGCCCCCGGACAGGGCTGGGAGATACGCAGTATTTT.

The gene calls are TRBV4-2 and TRBJ2-6; 7 nucleotides line up with TRBD1. V dropped 1 base and J dropped 4; count of bases not matched to a gene: 7. CDR1 is LGHNA, CDR2 YNFKEQ, per germline. The CDR3 runs 17 residues. This CDR3 is CASSQGQGLAGANVLTF. The CDR3 coding sequence is TGTGCCAGCAGCCAAGGACAGGGTTTAGCCGGGGCCAACGTCCTGACTTTC.

V is TRBV4-2 and J is TRBJ2-1, with TRBD2 identical over 7 bases. The CDR3 consists of 18 residues. V gave up 0 bases and J gave up 0 bases; unmatched junction bases: 8. Germline V gives CDR1 LGHNA, CDR2 YNFKEQ. The CDR3 sequence: CASSQEGLAASSYNEQFF. As DNA, the CDR3 is TGTGCCAGCAGCCAAGAAGGGCTAGCGGCTAGCTCCTACAATGAGCAGTTCTTC.

V and J are TRBV30 and TRBJ1-1; D is perhaps TRBD1 (5 bases). Germline values: CDR1 GTSNPN, CDR2 SVGIG (reference sequence). CDR3 length: 11 residues. V was cut by 0 bases and J by 11 bases, with 10 bases left in between. The CDR3 DNA reads TGTGCCTGGAGTGTATCAGGGCCGGCTTTCTTT. Translation: CAWSVSGPAFF.

The V and J genes are TRBV5-1 and TRBJ1-1; D is perhaps TRBD1 (6 bases). The germline CDR1 and CDR2 sequences are SGHRS and YFSETQ. The CDR3 runs 13 residues. Trimming cost V 2 bases and J 4 bases, with 9 bases left between them. The CDR3 nucleotides are TGCGCCAGCAGCTTTGGCAGGGGCACTGAAGCTTTCTTT. This gives the protein CASSFGRGTEAFF.

V and J are TRBV6-6 and TRBJ2-1; D might be TRBD2 (6 bases). Trimming stripped 3 bases from V and 4 bases from J, with 13 bases between. Per germline, CDR1 MNHNY and CDR2 SVGAGI (reference sequence). The CDR3 length is 15 residues. The CDR3 nucleotides read TGTGCCAGCAGTTATGGGGGACTGAGTTACAATGAGCAGTTCTTC. Translated: CASSYGGLSYNEQFF.

The chain carries TRBV7-9 and TRBJ2-7; 9 bases match TRBD1. CDR3 length equals 16 residues. Trimming cost V 5 bases and J 4 bases; bases outside gene matches: 12. Germline V gene lookup returns CDR1 SEHNR and CDR2 FQNEAQ (reference sequence). CDR3 residues: CASSAHSGTGQYEQYF. CDR3 sequence (DNA): TGTGCCAGCAGCGCGCACTCCGGGACAGGGCAATACGAGCAGTACTTC.

This chain joins TRBV11-3 and TRBJ2-3; 7 positions agree with TRBD1. The V segment lost 5 bases and the J segment 5 bases; nucleotides outside the gene matches: 13. From germline, CDR1 is SGHNT and CDR2 YENEEA. This CDR3 region has 16 residues. DNA of the CDR3: TGTGCCAGCAGCCCCCGCCGACAGGGAGCGATAGATACGCAGTATTTT. Translated: CASSPRRQGAIDTQYF.

With regard to this clone: This sample also contains other DNA sequences that code for the same CDR3. The chain employs TRBV5-8 and TRBJ2-1, with D possibly matching TRBD2 (7 bases). Germline CDR1 reads SGHTS; CDR2 reads YDEGEE. Trimming pared 5 bases from V and 8 bases from J, leaving 17 bases between. This CDR3 has 14 amino acids. The DNA for the CDR3 is TGTGCCAGCAGTCCCCCCTGGGAGGGGGATGAGCAGTTCTTC. This codes for CASSPPWEGDEQFF.

J is TRBJ2-1 and V is TRBV9; D call uncertain. The CDR3 length is 15 residues. Germline V gene lookup returns CDR1 SGDLS and CDR2 YYNGEE. The V gene lost 2 bases and the J gene lost 0 bases, with 9 bases spanning the gap. CDR3 sequence: CASSVAVSSYNEQFF. The DNA for the CDR3 is TGTGCCAGCAGCGTCGCGGTGAGCTCCTACAATGAGCAGTTCTTC.